A selection of T cell receptor beta chains follows, all from one sample in a study of blood T cell repertoires in COVID-19. The data were produced by immunoSEQ multiplex PCR, yet TCRdb's version contains in-frame clones alone and is incomplete. The data show tens of thousands of clones, about 88% seen once. The specimen was peripheral blood. The receptors stem from a man aged 55 to 69 with acute or convalescent COVID-19. CDR3s include the opening cysteine and the closing phenylalanine or tryptophan. The order of the fields is clone size, J gene, D gene, V gene, CDR3 protein, CDR3 DNA. A D gene is named only where the DNA matches it firmly. Size is omitted from some rows. Given values are once, few, many or a class for expanded clones.

- TRBJ1-1 - TRBV3-1/TRBV3-2 CASSQGGGNTEAFF TGTGCCAGCAGCCAAGGAGGGGGGAACACTGAAGCTTTCTTT
- TRBJ1-3 - TRBV29-1 CSVEGGDSGNTIYF TGCAGCGTTGAAGGGGGCGACTCTGGAAACACCATATATTTT
once TRBJ2-2 TRBD2 TRBV5-4 CASSSLAGGPTGELFF TGTGCCAGCAGCTCTTTAGCGGGGGGACCTACCGGGGAGCTGTTTTTT
- TRBJ1-4 - TRBV7-2 CASSEARSRAGEKLFF TGTGCCAGCAGCGAAGCGAGGTCCAGAGCCGGGGAAAAACTGTTTTTT
- TRBJ1-5 - TRBV4-2 CASSQGNQGKPQHF TGTGCCAGCAGCCAAGGCAATCAGGGGAAGCCCCAGCATTTT
- TRBJ2-3 - TRBV19 CASSPPRAAGGTQYF TGTGCCAGTAGTCCCCCGAGGGCGGCCGGAGGGACGCAGTATTTT
- TRBJ2-1 TRBD2 TRBV13 CASSLHGGAPYNEQFF TGTGCCAGCAGCTTACACGGGGGGGCCCCCTACAATGAGCAGTTCTTC
- TRBJ1-2 TRBD1 TRBV7-9 CASSSDRARSGYTF TGTGCCAGCAGCTCGGACAGGGCCAGGAGTGGCTACACCTTC
- TRBJ1-3 - TRBV7-9 CASSLDGGSGNTIYF TGTGCCAGCAGCTTAGACGGAGGTTCTGGAAACACCATATATTTT
- TRBJ1-2 TRBD1 TRBV24-1 CATSDYRGRDYGYTF TGTGCCACCAGTGATTACAGGGGGCGTGACTATGGCTACACCTTC
- TRBJ1-5 - TRBV3-1/TRBV3-2 CASSQDLPGNQPQHF TGTGCCAGCAGCCAAGATCTTCCGGGCAATCAGCCCCAGCATTTT
- TRBJ2-1 - TRBV4-1 CASGGKNEQFF TGCGCCAGCGGAGGGAAAAATGAGCAGTTCTTC
once TRBJ1-2 - TRBV30 CAWDQGNYGYTF TGTGCCTGGGACCAGGGGAACTATGGCTACACCTTC
- TRBJ2-2 TRBD2 TRBV9 CASSAHPRGLARTTGELFF TGTGCCAGCAGCGCCCATCCGAGAGGACTAGCGCGGACCACCGGGGAGCTGTTTTTT